One and the same sample provided the 26 T cell receptor beta chains below, sequenced in a study of cytomegalovirus exposure and HLA in healthy donors. The PCR made use of 60 Vbeta and 13 Jbeta primers. Produced via immunoSEQ multiplex PCR; TCRdb's table is partial and in-frame only. The sample contains around 150,000 clones, roughly 62% of which appear only once. The sample taken for sequencing was PBMCs. The source of these receptors is a male donor in good health and CMV-seronegative.

The rearrangement uses TRBV29-1 and TRBJ1-1, with D possibly being TRBD1 (5 bases). V lost 6 bases and J 3 bases, leaving 17 bases between the germline ends. This CDR3 has 14 amino acids. Germline V CDR1 and CDR2: SQVTM, ANQGSEA. The DNA for the CDR3 is TGCAGCGTCCCCAGCGGGGTAGGGGACACTGAAGCTTTCTTT. Amino acid sequence: CSVPSGVGDTEAFF.

The V and J genes are TRBV28 and TRBJ2-1; D not certain. The CDR3 has 13 amino acids. Germline CDR1 MDHEN, CDR2 SYDVKM. With 10 bases removed from V and 5 bases from J, the gap between germline ends came to 15 bases. CDR3 amino acids: CATAGRLNNEQFF. CDR3 in DNA: TGTGCCACCGCTGGGCGCCTAAACAATGAGCAGTTCTTC.

This clone has a handful of counts. The chain has TRBV19 and TRBJ1-3, with a weak D call TRBD1 (6 bases). This CDR3 region has 14 residues. Trimming took off 9 bases at V and 2 bases at J, with 14 bases between the two ends. Germline V CDR1 and CDR2: LNHDA, SQIVND (reference sequence). The CDR3 is CASATGNTGNTIYF. Here the CDR3 DNA reads TGTGCCAGCGCCACAGGGAACACTGGAAACACCATATATTTT. The variable domain in full, completed from reference TRBV19 and TRBJ1-3, reads DGGITQSPKYLFRKEGQNVTLSCEQNLNHDAMYWYRQDPGQGLRLIYYSQIVNDFQKGDIAEGYSVSREKKESFPLTVTSAQKNPTAFYLCASATGNTGNTIYFGEGSWLTVV.

The V and J genes are TRBV4-2 and TRBJ2-2, with 7 bases matching TRBD2. The CDR3 is 18 amino acids. V shed 3 bases and J 1 base; nucleotides not matched to a gene: 11. Germline assignment: CDR1 LGHNA and CDR2 YNFKEQ. The CDR3 DNA reads as TGTGCCAGCAGCCACCCTCTCTGGGGCGGGGGGAACACCGGGGAGCTGTTTTTT. Translated: CASSHPLWGGGNTGELFF.

The table lists this clone with a few counts. This chain connects TRBV27 to TRBJ1-5, with no clear D. This CDR3 contains 14 residues. Between the trimmed V and J ends, which lost 3 bases and 2 bases, there was a span of 8 bases. CDR1 and CDR2 from the germline V gene are MNHEY and SMNVEV (reference sequence). Here the CDR3 DNA reads TGTGCCAGCAGTTTTATCGGGGGCAATCAGCCCCAGCATTTT. It translates to CASSFIGGNQPQHF.

This chain connects TRBV6-1 to TRBJ2-5; 8 nucleotides line up with TRBD2. From germline, CDR1 is MNHNS and CDR2 SASEGT. V dropped 7 bases and J dropped 9; count of bases not matched to a gene: 13. This CDR3 contains 14 residues. The CDR3 spells CASINPLAGAAQYF. In DNA, the CDR3 is TGTGCCAGCATCAACCCCCTAGCGGGTGCGGCCCAGTACTTC.

The gene calls are TRBV5-5 and TRBJ2-7; the D is unclear. Deletions cut 4 bases from V and 0 bases from J, with 5 bases between. The CDR3 is made up of 12 amino acids. The germline CDR1 and CDR2 sequences are SGHKS and YYEKEE (reference sequence). The CDR3 reads CASSAHSYEQYF. The DNA of the CDR3 is TGTGCCAGCAGCGCACACTCCTACGAGCAGTACTTC.

The chain couples TRBV5-6 to TRBJ2-7; 11 bases agree with TRBD2. V was clipped by 5 bases and J by 2 bases; unmatched bases: 6. The CDR3 is made up of 15 amino acids. CDR1 and CDR2 (germline): SGHDT, YYEEEE. The CDR3 sequence: CASRRGLAVTYEQYF. CDR3 nucleotides: TGTGCCAGCAGGCGGGGACTAGCGGTGACCTACGAGCAGTACTTC.

This clone was observed a few times. V is TRBV27 and J is TRBJ1-6; TRBD1 aligns across 10 bases. Germline lookup yields CDR1 MNHEY and CDR2 SMNVEV (reference sequence). This CDR3 comprises 16 residues. With 4 bases clipped from V and 10 bases from J, the junction kept 10 bases outside the gene matches. The CDR3 DNA is TGTGCCAGCAGTTCCAGCAGACAGGGGGCAGGCTCACCCCTCCACTTT. Protein: CASSSSRQGAGSPLHF.

The chain has TRBV2 and TRBJ2-5; the D gene is possibly TRBD2 (6 bases). Trimming shortened V by 3 bases and J by 3 bases, and 11 bases separated the two germline ends. The germline V gene encodes CDR1 SNHLY and CDR2 FYNNEI. This CDR3 is built from 14 residues. The CDR3 here is CASSEGGDEETQYF. In nucleotides, the CDR3 is TGTGCCAGCAGTGAGGGCGGGGACGAAGAGACCCAGTACTTC.

This chain joins TRBV9 and TRBJ2-7, with 11 bases that match TRBD1. This CDR3 is 15 amino acids long. Germline V CDR1 and CDR2: SGDLS, YYNGEE. The ends lost 3 bases at V and 3 bases at J; junction bases unmatched: 5. The CDR3 DNA reads TGTGCCAGCAGCGCCCGGACAGGGGGCGACTACGAGCAGTACTTC. Translating gives CASSARTGGDYEQYF.

This clone turned up a few times. This chain joins TRBV27 and TRBJ2-2; D possibly corresponds to TRBD1 (5 bases). Germline loops: CDR1 MNHEY, CDR2 SMNVEV (reference sequence). This CDR3 is 18 amino acids long. V dropped 0 bases and J dropped 1 base, with 15 bases sitting between them. The CDR3 DNA follows: TGTGCCAGCAGTTTATCTGTGTGGGGCATAAAGAACACCGGGGAGCTGTTTTTT. It translates to CASSLSVWGIKNTGELFF.

The CDR3 bases are TGTGCCAGCTCACCAGGGCCCGCCGCCCAGCATTTT. Translating it yields CASSPGPAAQHF. The chain recombines TRBV18 with TRBJ1-5; the D is unclear. The CDR3 contains 12 residues. Deletions cut 2 bases from V and 11 bases from J, with 10 bases between. CDR1 is KGHSH and CDR2 is LQKENI in the germline V gene.

The genes are TRBV18 and TRBJ2-3; 7 nucleotides match TRBD1. The CDR3 consists of 19 residues. Germline-derived CDR1 and CDR2 are KGHSH and LQKENI. The ends lost 0 bases at V and 5 bases at J; junction bases unmatched: 17. The CDR3 loop reads CASSPPHIRTGLLVDTQYF. CDR3 bases: TGTGCCAGCTCACCACCCCACATCCGGACAGGATTATTAGTAGATACGCAGTATTTT. The full variable domain, rest sourced from reference TRBV18 and TRBJ2-3, is NAGVMQNPRHLVRRRGQEARLRCSPMKGHSHVYWYRQLPEEGLKFMVYLQKENIIDESGMPKERFSAEFPKEGPSILRIQQVVRGDSAAYFCASSPPHIRTGLLVDTQYFGPGTRLTVL.

This chain uses TRBV29-1 with TRBJ1-1; 7 bases are shared with TRBD1. CDR3 length: 15 residues. Trimming at V came to 3 bases and at J to 0 bases, leaving 7 bases not matched to a gene. Per the germline V gene, CDR1 is SQVTM and CDR2 is ANQGSEA. CDR3 sequence reads: CSVDRSQGVNTEAFF. CDR3 sequence (DNA): TGCAGCGTTGATAGATCCCAGGGGGTGAACACTGAAGCTTTCTTT.

This clone was counted between two and nine times. The rearrangement joins TRBV13 to TRBJ1-5, with D perhaps matching TRBD1 (5 bases). The germline CDR1 and CDR2 sequences are PRHDT and FYEKMQ (reference sequence). The ends were cut back, 4 bases at V and 1 base at J, with 17 bases in the middle. The CDR3 contains 17 residues. CDR3 loop: CASSYGGAGVSNQPQHF. In DNA, the CDR3 is TGTGCCAGCAGCTACGGCGGGGCCGGGGTAAGCAATCAGCCCCAGCATTTT.

The chain employs TRBV10-3 and TRBJ1-1; no reliable D call. CDR1 is ENHRY, CDR2 SYGVKD, per germline. V was clipped by 6 bases and J by 8 bases, with 10 bases between them. This CDR3 region has 11 residues. DNA for the CDR3: TGTGCCATCAGGGGCGACCACGAAGCTTTCTTT. Its protein product is CAIRGDHEAFF.

This clone was detected a few times. This chain links TRBV5-5 with TRBJ2-2; 8 nucleotides line up with TRBD1. J gave up 1 base and V 5 bases, and 4 bases lay outside the gene matches. From germline, CDR1 is SGHKS and CDR2 YYEKEE (reference sequence). The CDR3 sequence is 15 residues long. CDR3 loop: CASSPGTGNTGELFF. The CDR3 DNA sequence: TGTGCCAGCAGTCCCGGGACAGGGAACACCGGGGAGCTGTTTTTT.

This clone was seen just once. The chain has TRBV7-9 and TRBJ1-1, with 8 positions matching TRBD1. The CDR3 covers 13 residues. With 4 bases clipped from V and 5 bases from J, the junction kept 3 bases outside the gene matches. The germline V gene has CDR1 SEHNR and CDR2 FQNEAQ (reference sequence). This chain's CDR3 is CASSSRQGTEAFF. The CDR3 DNA reads TGTGCCAGCAGCTCCAGACAGGGGACTGAAGCTTTCTTT.

This clone was observed a few times. Here the CDR3 reads CASSLVAAAGSTQYF. For the CDR3, the DNA is TGTGCCAGCAGCTTAGTCGCTGCGGCGGGTTCGACCCAGTACTTC. The chain links TRBV7-6 to TRBJ2-5, with D possibly matching TRBD2 (5 bases). The germline gives CDR1 SGHVS, CDR2 FNYEAQ. V lost 1 base to trimming and J lost 7 bases, with 16 bases between them. The CDR3 runs to 15 residues.

The genes are TRBV27 and TRBJ1-2, with 10 bases matching TRBD1. The V gene end was trimmed by 6 bases and the J gene end by 7 bases; junction bases not matched to a gene: 5. There are 13 residues in the CDR3. From germline, CDR1 is MNHEY and CDR2 SMNVEV (reference sequence). CDR3 sequence (DNA): TGTGCCAGCAGGGGGGACAGGGGAATTGGCTACACCTTC. Its translation: CASRGDRGIGYTF.

The CDR3 protein is CASSFLEQGAAQYF. The CDR3 nucleotides read TGTGCCAGCAGCTTCCTGGAGCAGGGGGCCGCGCAGTACTTC. The V call is TRBV11-2, the J call TRBJ2-7, with 8 nucleotides matching TRBD1. The CDR3 totals 14 residues. Germline V gene sequence: CDR1 SGHAT, CDR2 FQNNGV. The V gene end was trimmed by 3 bases and the J gene end by 9 bases; junction bases not matched to a gene: 10.

The rearrangement joins TRBV30 to TRBJ2-1; TRBD2 aligns across 9 bases. CDR1 GTSNPN and CDR2 SVGIG come from the germline V gene (reference sequence). This CDR3 is 15 amino acids long. Unmatched junction bases numbered 10, after V lost 0 bases and J lost 10 bases. The CDR3 nucleotides read TGTGCCTGGAGTGTAGACCCAGCGGGGGGCTTCGAGCAGTTCTTC. It translates to CAWSVDPAGGFEQFF.

V usage is TRBV6-5 and J usage is TRBJ1-1; 9 bases match TRBD1. CDR1 and CDR2 from the germline V gene are MNHEY and SVGAGI. The CDR3 length is 13 residues. The V gene end was trimmed by 5 bases and the J gene end by 7 bases; junction bases not matched to a gene: 5. CDR3 sequence reads: CASSRDREDEAFF. CDR3 DNA: TGTGCCAGCAGTCGGGACAGGGAAGATGAAGCTTTCTTT.

The chain employs TRBV5-1 and TRBJ2-5; 11 nucleotides agree with TRBD2. Germline-derived CDR1 and CDR2 are SGHRS and YFSETQ. Losses at the gene ends were 4 bases for V and 4 bases for J; bases not matched to a gene: 9. The CDR3 runs to 16 residues. The CDR3 bases are TGCGCCAGCAGCCCAACTCGACTAGCGGGGTCAGAGACCCAGTACTTC. Translated, it gives CASSPTRLAGSETQYF.

This clone occurred a few times. The chain combines TRBV4-3 with TRBJ1-5; 8 nucleotides agree with TRBD1. CDR3 length equals 15 residues. In germline, CDR1 is LGHNA, CDR2 YSLEER. The junction had 5 bases not matched to a gene; V was cut back by 0 bases and J by 7 bases. The CDR3 sequence: CASSQEVTGDQPQHF. CDR3 DNA sequence: TGCGCCAGCAGCCAAGAAGTGACAGGGGACCAGCCCCAGCATTTT.